The present T cell receptor (beta chain) was sequenced within a study of PD-1 blockade in classical Hodgkin lymphoma. Study as a whole: A 3 mg/kg intravenous dose of nivolumab was received by patients every 2 weeks.

V lost 4 bases, J lost 3 bases, and 13 bases lay in between. Germline V CDR1 and CDR2: MNHNS, SASEGT. This CDR3 is built from 15 residues. Every patient experienced relapse after autologous stem cell transplantation, and brentuximab vedotin exposure varied. General observations from the study: Patients who responded completely had about the same baseline diversity as newly diagnosed patients. Newly diagnosed patients were reported to exhibit reduced baseline TCR diversity relative to healthy donors.

About this clone: Antigen: not known.

Profiling relied on immunoSEQ multiplex PCR, and the TCRdb table lists in-frame clones only, not all of them. The profile shows under 45,000 clones, roughly 70% of them singletons. The chain recombines TRBV6-1 with TRBJ2-1; D perhaps matches TRBD1 (7 bases). The sample consisted of peripheral blood mononuclear cells (PBMCs), taken at baseline. The sequence was collected from a human donor with classical Hodgkin lymphoma. The CDR3 sequence: CASSATGTVYNEQFF. DNA of the CDR3: TGTGCCAGCAGTGCGACAGGGACTGTCTACAATGAGCAGTTCTTC.